This T cell receptor beta chain was profiled in a study of Graves' ophthalmopathy and Graves' hyperthyroidism (dated by TCRdb to the late 2010s). Concerning the study at large: Peripheral blood was collected at initial diagnosis, before any treatment. An independent validation cohort was composed of some 18 hyperthyroidism patients and more than 15 patients who later progressed from hyperthyroidism to ophthalmopathy. T-cell repertoires of thyroid tissue and blood were compared in about 6 hyperthyroidism patients. Following sampling, methimazole starting at 30 mg daily was administered to hyperthyroidism patients, and high-dose intravenous methylprednisolone was administered to ophthalmopathy patients. The study used signatures of the TCR beta repertoire to tell Graves' ophthalmopathy apart from Graves' hyperthyroidism and to predict which patients would progress to ophthalmopathy. To explore V-J signatures distinguishing ophthalmopathy from hyperthyroidism, a discovery set of under 110 patients (roughly 42 ophthalmopathy, over 55 stable hyperthyroidism) was enrolled. The 75 to 100 discovery patients were randomly divided into training and test sets at a 7:3 ratio. In total, 120 to 150 blood samples were TCR-sequenced: fewer than 50 ophthalmopathy, some 75 hyperthyroidism and around 17 hyperthyroidism-to-ophthalmopathy patients.

From the germline V gene, CDR1 is SGHTA and CDR2 is FQGTGA. From V the trimming removes 2 bases and from J it removes 6 bases, while the gene matches leave 3 bases of the junction unaccounted for. Including the terminal cysteine and phenylalanine, the CDR3 comprises 13 residues. The sequence is cut down to CDR3 DNA, 39 bases in frame from base 1. In its sample, this clonotype was seen many times. The antigen this receptor binds is unknown. No per-base quality is available; no much larger clone lies one base away. Ophthalmopathy patients were characterized by moderately to severely active disease, a Clinical Activity Score of at least 3, a NOSPECS grade of at least 4, and a disease duration under 3 months. Patients with other autoimmune diseases, uncontrolled infections, pregnancy or lactation were excluded. Clinical symptoms, serum thyroxine, TRAb, thyroid ultrasound and orbital computed tomography were used for diagnosis. Ficoll-Paque density gradient centrifugation was used to isolate PBMCs from around 10 ml of fresh peripheral blood. Total RNA was extracted with Trizol reagent and quality-checked on an Agilent 2100 Bioanalyzer.

For repertoire sequencing, TCR beta CDR3 regions were amplified from RNA transcripts. HTBI primers and the Qiagen OneStep RT-PCR kit were used in a first-round RT-PCR, which was followed by a second-round multiplex PCR, size selection and purification. The libraries underwent paired-end sequencing with 100 bp reads on an Illumina HiSeq2000. On the authors' methods: SOAPnuke was used to process the reads, throwing out any read that had adapters, had uncalled bases, had a mean Phred below 15, or lacked an exact constant-primer or identifier match. COPE v1.2.5 was used to merge high-quality paired reads. Each unique nucleotide sequence was defined as a clonotype, and clonotypes were aligned to IMGT TRB V, D and J references with MiTCR v1.1. Analysis was restricted to V-J combinations with a frequency above 0.0001, which covered 99% to 99.2% of repertoires. A TCR clonal expansion and chaos score per V-J combination was defined as the ratio of F50 clonal expansion to chaos observed in the TCRdist matrix. Welch's t-statistics and random forest were used to narrow the features down to over ten V-J combinations, which were then fed into a naive Bayes classifier. The Morisita-Horn index was used to measure how similar the thyroid and blood repertoires were. Clones were called with MiXCR by TCRdb after fastp trimmed the public reads at Q25, and only in-frame beta chains were retained. Records with the same CDR3 protein are collapsed into one entry carrying the most frequent genes and DNA. The V and J calls here are based on TCRdb, not the publication. This sample has about 500,000 distinct CDR3 sequences in its table, and approximately 15% of those were observed once. The ten largest clonotypes hold roughly 10% of the sample.

Points the paper makes about the study in general: In validation, the model predicted ophthalmopathy progression with about 64% sensitivity and 72.22% specificity; some 13 predicted patients were CT-confirmed with GO in a median of 6.5 months. The 13-signature model separated ophthalmopathy from stable hyperthyroidism with over 85% sensitivity and approximately 83% specificity in cross-validation, and 80%/75% in the test set. Most expanded thyroid clonotypes with a frequency above 0.001 also appeared in blood, which suggests that blood repertoires may reflect the immune response in the thyroid. No statistical method was used to predetermine the sample size, and group allocation was not hidden from the investigators.

Material for sequencing was blood. The sequence links TRBV7-3 to TRBJ1-2; 7 bases in the middle match TRBD1. The TCR originated in a woman between 25 and 40 years old with Graves' ophthalmopathy. Donor details come from another sample of the same person, matched by shared clones. The DNA sequence is TGTGCCAGCAGCTTAGTTACAGGGGATGGCTACACCTTC. This translates into CASSLVTGDGYTF. The entire variable domain, with the stretches around the CDR3 drawn from the reference TRBV7-3 and TRBJ1-2 proteins, is GAGVSQTPSNKVTEKGKYVELRCDPISGHTALYWYRQSLGQGPEFLIYFQGTGAADDSGLPNDRFFAVRPEGSVSTLKIQRTERGDSAVYLCASSLVTGDGYTFGSGTRLTVV.